This T cell receptor beta chain was identified during a study of response to subunit inactivated influenza vaccine. Germline assignment: CDR1 LGHNA and CDR2 YNFKEQ. CDR3 length: 13 residues. Between the trimmed V and J ends, which lost 0 bases and 8 bases, there was a span of 10 bases. TCRdb re-analysed the RT-PCR reads in MiXCR, keeping a single row per CDR3 protein. The sample carries approximately 490,000 distinct CDR3 sequences, roughly 7.9% recorded once. Only a few counts were recorded for this clonotype. Its antigen remains unknown. Notes on the study in general: It was the authors' suggestion that each seasonal influenza vaccination recruits few new T cells.

This sample comprised PBMCs from blood, obtained around 25 months after vaccination. This TCR was recovered from a man aged 50 to 69 who received an inactivated influenza vaccine. The chain uses TRBV4-2 and TRBJ1-2; tentatively, D is TRBD1 (5 bases). In nucleotides, the CDR3 is TGTGCCAGCAGCCAAGAACCGGGACGGGGCTACACCTTC. Translation: CASSQEPGRGYTF.